The 25 T cell receptor beta chains below come from one sample, sequenced in a study of Graves' ophthalmopathy and Graves' hyperthyroidism. Amplification of TCR beta CDR3 regions used RNA transcripts. Amplification began with first-round RT-PCR using HTBI primers, then second-round multiplex PCR was performed. One entry per CDR3 protein results from TCRdb running MiXCR on the multiplex PCR reads. The table lists 740,000 or so distinct CDR3 sequences, around 40% of them singletons. The sequenced sample consisted of peripheral blood. The receptors shown here come from an adult man with Graves' ophthalmopathy.

This clonotype was counted a few times. The rearrangement links TRBV5-4 to TRBJ2-7; 7 bases align to TRBD1. V lost 5 bases to trimming and J lost 2 bases; unmatched junction nucleotides: 10. The CDR3 runs 15 residues. In germline, CDR1 is SGHNT, CDR2 YYREEE (reference sequence). The CDR3 DNA reads as TGTGCCAGCAGAGCTAGGGACAGTGAGCCCTACGAGCAGTACTTC. This codes for CASRARDSEPYEQYF.

This clonotype was detected only a few times. This chain uses TRBV20-1 with TRBJ1-1; tentative D call: TRBD1 (6 bases). Trimming left V 5 bases short and J 2 bases short, with 12 bases between. This CDR3 comprises 13 residues. In germline, CDR1 is DFQATT, CDR2 SNEGSKA (reference sequence). CDR3 DNA: TGCAGTGCTCTTACAGGGTTAAACACTGAAGCTTTCTTT. Amino acid sequence: CSALTGLNTEAFF.

This clonotype was counted only a few times. The rearrangement joins TRBV7-8 to TRBJ1-3; D unclear. Germline V gives CDR1 SGHVS, CDR2 FQNEAQ. V lost 5 bases to trimming and J lost 0 bases, with 17 bases between them. This CDR3 comprises 17 residues. In DNA form, the CDR3 reads TGTGCCAGCAGCCTGATCGAAGGGTCCGACTCTGGAAACACCATATATTTT. Translating gives CASSLIEGSDSGNTIYF.

This clonotype has ten or more counts. The chain has TRBV19 and TRBJ1-1; a weak D match, TRBD1 (6 bases). Germline loops: CDR1 LNHDA, CDR2 SQIVND (reference sequence). V was pared by 5 bases and J by 1 base, with 11 bases between. The CDR3 totals 14 residues. CDR3: CASSDRDKNTEAFF. CDR3 DNA sequence: TGTGCCAGTAGTGACCGGGACAAGAACACTGAAGCTTTCTTT.

Concerning this clonotype itself: Germline is not matched at one junction end, which may reflect a read error. CDR3 protein: CAIRRGQDIGSF. In DNA, the CDR3 is TGTGCCATCAGGCGGGGACAGGACATCGGGTCTTTT. This chain uses TRBV12-3 or TRBV12-4 with TRBJ2-3; 8 bases are shared with TRBD1. The CDR3 covers 12 residues.

The rearrangement uses TRBV20-1 and TRBJ1-5, with D maybe TRBD1 (6 bases). CDR1 is DFQATT, CDR2 SNEGSKA, per germline (reference sequence). This CDR3 contains 14 residues. In DNA form, the CDR3 reads TGCAGCTCGGGGGGGGGGACACTTGATCAGCCCCAGCATTTT. Its protein is CSSGGGTLDQPQHF.

There are many counts of this clonotype. The genes are TRBV7-6 and TRBJ2-1; no clear D gene. CDR1 is SGHVS and CDR2 is FNYEAQ in the germline V gene. The CDR3 length is 15 residues. Trimming removed 1 base at V and 2 bases at J, with 9 bases between. The CDR3 region has the DNA TGTGCCAGCAGCTTAGAGGCACCACCCTACAATGAGCAGTTCTTC. Translation: CASSLEAPPYNEQFF. Combining the CDR3 with reference TRBV7-6 and TRBJ2-1 gives the whole variable domain GAGVSQSPRYKVTKRGQDVALRCDPISGHVSLYWYRQALGQGPEFLTYFNYEAQQDKSGLPNDRFSAERPEGSISTLTIQRTEQRDSAMYRCASSLEAPPYNEQFFGPGTRLTVL.

This clonotype was counted only a few times. The chain combines TRBV20-1 with TRBJ1-4; unclear D gene. The CDR3 is 13 residues long. V lost 4 bases, J lost 3 bases, and 9 bases lay in between. In germline, CDR1 is DFQATT, CDR2 SNEGSKA (reference sequence). This CDR3 is CSAIRTANEKLFF. The CDR3 coding sequence is TGCAGTGCTATTAGGACGGCTAATGAAAAACTGTTTTTT.

This clonotype was seen a few times. V usage is TRBV15 and J usage is TRBJ1-4; tentatively, D is TRBD1 (6 bases). CDR1 LNHNV and CDR2 YYDKDF come from the germline V gene (reference sequence). Trimming shortened V by 1 base and J by 7 bases, and 7 bases separated the two germline ends. The CDR3 length is 13 residues. The DNA of the CDR3 is TGTGCCACCAGCAGAGGGACAGTTGAAAAACTGTTTTTT. Amino acid sequence: CATSRGTVEKLFF.

The chain uses TRBV10-3 and TRBJ2-5; TRBD2 is a possible D gene (5 bases). The CDR3 contains 14 residues. Trimming took off 7 bases at V and 2 bases at J, with 14 bases between the two ends. Germline V gives CDR1 ENHRY, CDR2 SYGVKD. CDR3: CAITPGENQETQYF. The CDR3 DNA follows: TGTGCCATCACCCCTGGGGAGAATCAAGAGACCCAGTACTTC.

As for this clonotype: A junction end diverges from the germline sequence, so it may reflect a read error. The rearrangement links TRBV9 to TRBJ1-1; a weak D match, TRBD1 (6 bases). The length of the CDR3 is 15 residues. Germline V lookup: CDR1 SGDLS, CDR2 YYNGEE. The CDR3 is CAGSVGGKGNTEAFF. The CDR3 DNA follows: TGTGCCGGCAGCGTAGGGGGAAAAGGGAACACTGAAGCTTTCTTT.

A word on this clonotype: The junction differs from germline at one of its ends, possibly a read error. The J gene is TRBJ2-7, the V gene TRBV13, with no clear D. The CDR3 covers 14 residues. The germline CDR1 and CDR2 sequences are PRHDT and FYEKMQ (reference sequence). The CDR3 region has the DNA TGTCCCAGCAGCTCGTTACACCAGAGTTACGAGCAGTACTTC. This encodes CPSSSLHQSYEQYF.

This clonotype was seen many times. The chain has TRBV2 and TRBJ2-2; D not certain. Germline V gives CDR1 SNHLY, CDR2 FYNNEI. Deletions cut 2 bases from V and 7 bases from J, with 11 bases between. The length of the CDR3 is 14 residues. The chain's CDR3 is CASSERTVGGELFF. Written as DNA, the CDR3 is TGTGCCAGCAGTGAAAGGACCGTCGGCGGGGAGCTGTTTTTT.

This clonotype was seen just once. This may be a read error: a much more frequent sequence differs by one nucleotide. V gene TRBV2 combines with J gene TRBJ1-1; D is ambiguous. Per the germline V gene, CDR1 is SNHLY and CDR2 is FYNNEI. The CDR3 runs to 14 residues. CDR3 in DNA: TGTGCCAGCAGTCGAGCGTCTCGGAACACTGAAGCTCTCTTT. Translated: CASSRASRNTEALF.

There are a few counts of this clonotype. The CDR3 loop is CASKWTALLYEQYF. The CDR3 bases are TGTGCCAGCAAATGGACCGCGCTACTCTACGAGCAGTACTTC. The chain couples TRBV6-2 or TRBV6-3 to TRBJ2-7; D not certain. CDR1 MNHEY and CDR2 SVGEGT come from the germline V gene. CDR3 length: 14 amino acids. Deletions cut 7 bases from V and 3 bases from J, with 16 bases between.

This clonotype was picked up many times. The chain carries TRBV7-9 and TRBJ2-5; 7 bases are a match to TRBD1. Germline CDR1 SEHNR, CDR2 FQNEAQ (reference sequence). J was trimmed by 3 bases and V by 3 bases; bases with no gene match: 4. This CDR3 spans 14 amino acids. This CDR3 is CASSFAGTEETQYF. The CDR3 DNA reads as TGTGCCAGCAGCTTCGCCGGGACAGAAGAGACCCAGTACTTC. The full variable domain, its missing parts supplied by reference TRBV7-9 and TRBJ2-5, is DTGVSQNPRHKITKRGQNVTFRCDPISEHNRLYWYRQTLGQGPEFLTYFQNEAQLEKSRLLSDRFSAERPKGSFSTLEIQRTEQGDSAMYLCASSFAGTEETQYFGPGTRLLVL.

Remarks on this clonotype: A much larger clone sits a single nucleotide away, making a read error possible. Without the conserved terminal phenylalanine or tryptophan, this CDR3 likely stems from a read error. The V and J genes are TRBV7-9 and TRBJ2-7, with TRBD1 as a possible D gene (5 bases). Trimming took 3 bases from V and 3 from J, leaving 9 bases between them. Germline CDR1 and CDR2: SEHNR and FQNEAQ (reference sequence). The CDR3 runs 13 residues. The CDR3 nucleotides are TGTGCCAGCAGCTTTTCCGACAGCTACGAGCAGTACCTC. This sequence encodes CASSFSDSYEQYL.

The table lists this clonotype with a count of one. V is TRBV25-1 and J is TRBJ2-5; 11 nucleotides line up with TRBD2. V lost 3 bases, J lost 5 bases, and 5 bases stayed unmatched. There are 15 residues in the CDR3. Germline lookup yields CDR1 MGHDK and CDR2 SYGVNS. CDR3: CASSDPSGRIETQYF. Here the CDR3 DNA reads TGTGCCAGCAGTGACCCTAGCGGGAGGATTGAGACCCAGTACTTC.

About this clonotype: This sequence may be a read error, since a much larger clone differs from it by one base. The gene calls are TRBV19 and TRBJ1-2; D might be TRBD1 (6 bases). The CDR3 contains 15 residues. The germline gives CDR1 LNHDA, CDR2 SQIVND (reference sequence). This CDR3 is CVSSTGQRTNYGYTF. CDR3 sequence (DNA): TGTGTCAGTAGTACCGGACAGCGAACTAACTATGGCTACACCTTC. The full variable domain, rest sourced from reference TRBV19 and TRBJ1-2, is DGGITQSPKYLFRKEGQNVTLSCEQNLNHDAMYWYRQDPGQGLRLIYYSQIVNDFQKGDIAEGYSVSREKKESFPLTVTSAQKNPTAFYLCVSSTGQRTNYGYTFGSGTRLTVV.

The V gene is TRBV2, the J gene TRBJ1-6; 10 bases map to TRBD1. In germline, CDR1 is SNHLY, CDR2 FYNNEI. V shed 6 bases and J 2 bases; nucleotides not matched to a gene: 4. The CDR3 totals 16 residues. CDR3 sequence (DNA): TGTGCCAGCAGCGCGGGGACAGGGGCCTATAATTCACCCCTCCACTTT. As protein: CASSAGTGAYNSPLHF.

This chain joins TRBV2 and TRBJ1-4, with D perhaps matching TRBD1 (6 bases). CDR1 is SNHLY and CDR2 is FYNNEI in the germline V gene. Trimming removed 5 bases at V and 0 bases at J, with 13 bases between. This CDR3 has 16 amino acids. CDR3: CASSFGRGATNEKLFF. The CDR3 DNA reads TGTGCCAGCAGTTTCGGCAGGGGAGCAACTAATGAAAAACTGTTTTTT.

V gene TRBV29-1 combines with J gene TRBJ2-7; TRBD2 agrees at 9 bases. This CDR3 comprises 15 residues. Losses at the gene ends were 6 bases for V and 4 bases for J; bases not matched to a gene: 13. Germline CDR1 is SQVTM and CDR2 is ANQGSEA. The CDR3 reads CSVAGGGLAGYEQYF. CDR3 in DNA: TGCAGCGTCGCTGGGGGGGGTCTAGCGGGGTACGAGCAGTACTTC.

This clonotype was recorded at least ten times. This chain joins TRBV10-3 and TRBJ1-2, with a weak D call TRBD1 (5 bases). The CDR3 consists of 17 residues. V lost 5 bases and J lost 4, with 23 bases in between. Germline V gene data show CDR1 as ENHRY and CDR2 as SYGVKD. The CDR3 region is CAISQTPRDRSGYGYTF. The DNA of the CDR3 is TGTGCCATCAGTCAGACACCTCGGGACCGAAGTGGCTATGGCTACACCTTC.

The gene calls are TRBV13 and TRBJ2-5, with 9 bases that match TRBD1. From germline, CDR1 is PRHDT and CDR2 FYEKMQ (reference sequence). The length of the CDR3 is 14 residues. Trimming took 5 bases from V and 5 from J; bases not matched to a gene: 6. The CDR3 nucleotides are TGTGCCAGCAGCCTCACAGGGGGCATGGAGACCCAGTACTTC. This translates into CASSLTGGMETQYF.

This clonotype has more than one count but fewer than ten. The chain has TRBV7-9 and TRBJ1-1, with 9 nucleotides matching TRBD1. The germline V gene encodes CDR1 SEHNR and CDR2 FQNEAQ (reference sequence). CDR3 length: 15 residues. J lost 5 bases, V lost 6 bases, and 10 bases had no gene match. This CDR3 is CASRGDRAKGTEAFF. CDR3 DNA: TGTGCCAGCAGGGGGGACAGGGCAAAGGGGACTGAAGCTTTCTTT.